One sample yielded the 20 T cell receptor beta chains listed below, sequenced in a study of shared clonotypes between healthy human individuals. It was CD45RO-negative cells, positively selected for CCR7, that made up naive CD8 cells, with terminally differentiated effector memory CD45RA+ cells excluded. Measured with immunoSEQ multiplex PCR; TCRdb has only the in-frame clones, and not every one. The data show about 2 million clones, roughly 94% seen once. Sequencing was done on a sample of naive CD8+ T cells sorted from blood. These receptors originate from a man aged 18 to 29 in good health.

V is TRBV13 and J is TRBJ2-3, with TRBD1 matching 10 bases. The trim removed 5 bases at V and 4 bases at J, leaving 9 bases unmatched. Germline loops: CDR1 PRHDT, CDR2 FYEKMQ (reference sequence). The CDR3 totals 16 residues. For the CDR3, the DNA is TGTGCCAGCAGCCCACCGACAGGGGGCAGGGCAGATACGCAGTATTTT. Its protein is CASSPPTGGRADTQYF.

The V call is TRBV10-3, the J call TRBJ1-1, with D unresolved. The germline CDR1 and CDR2 sequences are ENHRY and SYGVKD. This CDR3 is built from 14 residues. V dropped 7 bases and J dropped 5 bases, with 17 bases sitting between them. The chain's CDR3 is CAITHGGQWTEAFF. The CDR3 DNA sequence: TGTGCCATCACACATGGTGGGCAGTGGACTGAAGCTTTCTTT.

This chain uses TRBV27 with TRBJ1-3; tentatively, D is TRBD1 (5 bases). Trimming removed 2 bases at V and 4 bases at J, with 9 bases between. The germline V gene encodes CDR1 MNHEY and CDR2 SMNVEV (reference sequence). CDR3 size: 14 residues. CDR3 sequence (DNA): TGTGCCAGCAGTTTAATGGGGGTAGGAAACACCATATATTTT. Amino acid sequence: CASSLMGVGNTIYF.

In DNA, the CDR3 is TGTGCCTGGACGGGGGCAGGGGGCTTAGGCTACACCTTC. The encoded protein is CAWTGAGGLGYTF. The V and J genes are TRBV30 and TRBJ1-2; TRBD1 matches 8 bases. Germline V gene data show CDR1 as GTSNPN and CDR2 as SVGIG (reference sequence). This CDR3 has 13 residues. With V trimmed by 4 bases and J by 8 bases, 9 bases remained unmatched.

J is TRBJ2-7 and V is TRBV5-6; 8 bases are a match to TRBD2. This CDR3 is built from 14 residues. With V trimmed by 0 bases and J by 7 bases, 6 bases remained unmatched. From germline, CDR1 is SGHDT and CDR2 YYEEEE. CDR3 coding DNA: TGTGCCAGCAGCTTGGGACTAGCGACGGGGGAGCAGTACTTC. It yields the protein CASSLGLATGEQYF.

This chain joins TRBV5-4 and TRBJ1-1, with 7 bases aligning to TRBD1. Germline V gene lookup returns CDR1 SGHNT and CDR2 YYREEE (reference sequence). J gave up 1 base and V 4 bases, and 4 bases lay outside the gene matches. The CDR3 is 14 residues long. CDR3 residues: CASSPGGGNTEAFF. The DNA of the CDR3 is TGTGCCAGCAGCCCAGGGGGAGGGAACACTGAAGCTTTCTTT.

This chain joins TRBV5-1 and TRBJ1-1; tentatively, D is TRBD1 (6 bases). Trimming pared 0 bases from V and 3 bases from J, leaving 9 bases between. Germline lookup yields CDR1 SGHRS and CDR2 YFSETQ. The CDR3 is 14 residues long. For the CDR3, the DNA is TGCGCCAGCAGCTTGGGTGGGGGCTACACTGAAGCTTTCTTT. It translates to CASSLGGGYTEAFF.

This clone was seen once. Different DNA sequences within this sample yield the same CDR3. The rearrangement joins TRBV28 to TRBJ1-5; D is perhaps TRBD1 (6 bases). Trimming stripped 2 bases from V and 5 bases from J, with 10 bases between. Per the germline V gene, CDR1 is MDHEN and CDR2 is SYDVKM. This CDR3 has 14 amino acids. CDR3 region: CASSLRGVYQPQHF. CDR3 nucleotides: TGTGCCAGCAGTTTAAGGGGGGTATATCAGCCCCAGCATTTT.

V usage is TRBV7-9 and J usage is TRBJ2-1; 8 nucleotides match TRBD1. The CDR3 extends over 16 amino acids. The V gene's germline CDR1 is SEHNR and CDR2 FQNEAQ (reference sequence). J was trimmed by 2 bases and V by 4 bases; bases with no gene match: 7. CDR3 nucleotides: TGTGCCAGCAGCTCCCCGGACAGGGACGCCTACAATGAGCAGTTCTTC. This sequence encodes CASSSPDRDAYNEQFF.

The chain carries TRBV11-2 and TRBJ2-1; perhaps TRBD2 as D (6 bases). V was shortened by 0 bases and J by 9 bases, with 6 bases between the two germline ends. In germline, CDR1 is SGHAT, CDR2 FQNNGV. The CDR3 covers 12 residues. This CDR3 reads CASSLDGSEQFF. The CDR3 DNA follows: TGTGCCAGCAGCTTAGACGGGAGTGAGCAGTTCTTC.

This sequence joins TRBV7-8 and TRBJ2-5, with D perhaps given as TRBD1 or TRBD2 (5 bases each). Trimming removed 1 base at V and 4 bases at J, with 16 bases between. Looked up from germline, CDR1 is SGHVS and CDR2 is FQNEAQ. CDR3 length: 16 residues. CDR3 nucleotide sequence: TGTGCCAGCAGCTTAGACCGAGCGGTCAGGGTAGAGACCCAGTACTTC. This encodes CASSLDRAVRVETQYF. The full variable domain, completed using reference TRBV7-8 and TRBJ2-5, is GAGVSQSPRYKVAKRGQDVALRCDPISGHVSLFWYQQALGQGPEFLTYFQNEAQLDKSGLPSDRFFAERPEGSVSTLKIQRTQQEDSAVYLCASSLDRAVRVETQYFGPGTRLLVL.

The V and J genes are TRBV29-1 and TRBJ2-7; 11 bases are a match to TRBD2. J gave up 2 bases and V 6 bases, and 9 bases lay outside the gene matches. Per germline, CDR1 SQVTM and CDR2 ANQGSEA. This CDR3 contains 15 residues. Here the CDR3 reads CSVGWTSGLTYEQYF. The CDR3 bases are TGCAGCGTCGGTTGGACTAGCGGGTTAACCTACGAGCAGTACTTC.

This chain connects TRBV6-5 to TRBJ2-3; 8 nucleotides line up with TRBD2. Unmatched junction bases numbered 9, after V lost 8 bases and J lost 5 bases. The CDR3 has 14 residues. The germline CDR1 and CDR2 sequences are MNHEY and SVGAGI. The CDR3 region is CASSFVAGGDTQYF. CDR3 DNA: TGTGCCAGCTCTTTCGTGGCGGGAGGAGATACGCAGTATTTT.

The J gene is TRBJ1-1, the V gene TRBV18; D unclear. The germline V gene has CDR1 KGHSH and CDR2 LQKENI. This CDR3 has 15 amino acids. Trimming took 0 bases from V and 5 from J, leaving 13 bases between them. The CDR3 nucleotides read TGTGCCAGCTCACCACCTGAGGAACCGGGGACTGAAGCTTTCTTT. It specifies CASSPPEEPGTEAFF.

J is TRBJ2-1 and V is TRBV7-9; no definite D call. Trimming pared 1 base from V and 7 bases from J, leaving 11 bases between. In germline, CDR1 is SEHNR, CDR2 FQNEAQ (reference sequence). The CDR3 contains 14 residues. CDR3 sequence: CASSLVEGRNEQFF. As DNA, the CDR3 is TGTGCCAGCAGCTTAGTAGAAGGGCGGAATGAGCAGTTCTTC.

The chain carries TRBV9 and TRBJ1-2; tentative D call: TRBD1 (6 bases). Trimming removed 3 bases at V and 3 bases at J, with 9 bases between. Germline CDR1 reads SGDLS; CDR2 reads YYNGEE. The CDR3 has 13 amino acids. CDR3 DNA: TGTGCCAGCAGCGGAGGGGGTGACTATGGCTACACCTTC. Amino acids: CASSGGGDYGYTF.

The rearrangement links TRBV5-4 to TRBJ1-1; the D is unclear. Between the trimmed V and J ends, which lost 0 bases and 5 bases, there was a span of 11 bases. Germline assignment: CDR1 SGHNT and CDR2 YYREEE (reference sequence). The CDR3 is made up of 14 amino acids. In nucleotides, the CDR3 is TGTGCCAGCAGCTTGGCGTCGGGGTGGACTGAAGCTTTCTTT. This encodes CASSLASGWTEAFF.

J is TRBJ2-5 and V is TRBV7-9; D is possibly TRBD1 or TRBD2 (5 bases each). V lost 3 bases to trimming and J lost 4 bases, with 15 bases between them. In germline, CDR1 is SEHNR, CDR2 FQNEAQ (reference sequence). The CDR3 has 15 amino acids. The CDR3 DNA is TGTGCCAGCAGCTTTTTAGGTGGGGGAGTAGAGACCCAGTACTTC. This translates into CASSFLGGGVETQYF.

The chain couples TRBV6-6 to TRBJ2-7; 7 nucleotides agree with TRBD1. The CDR3 runs to 13 residues. The V segment lost 6 bases and the J segment 3 bases; nucleotides outside the gene matches: 5. Germline-derived CDR1 and CDR2 are MNHNY and SVGAGI (reference sequence). This chain's CDR3 is CASSNGQDYEQYF. The CDR3, as DNA: TGTGCCAGCAGCAACGGACAGGACTACGAGCAGTACTTC.

In DNA, the CDR3 is TGTGCCAGTAGTAGTCAAGGCCATGGCTACACCTTC. It specifies CASSSQGHGYTF. The rearrangement links TRBV19 to TRBJ1-2; D is unresolved. The CDR3 length is 12 residues. V was cut by 4 bases and J by 6 bases, with 9 bases left in between. Germline V lookup: CDR1 LNHDA, CDR2 SQIVND (reference sequence).